This paragraph covers one T cell receptor beta chain sequence. Its specificity is not known. Germline CDR1 and CDR2: SGHRS and YFSETQ. The CDR3 consists of 15 residues. V was shortened by 5 bases and J by 4 bases, with 15 bases between the two germline ends. This specimen comes from a study of shared clonotypes between healthy human individuals. Study-wide results and limits: Among non-shared clonotypes, generation probabilities were lower than among those shared by all four donors. Naive subsets generally had larger estimated richness than memory subsets. Even with large depth, rarefaction showed that sorted-subset sequencing was incomplete.

Here immunoSEQ multiplex PCR was the method, and the copy in TCRdb shows in-frame clones only, minus some. The sample lists more than 2 million clones, 85% to 95% occurring once. The study drew its donors from healthy HIV-negative adults without recent acute infections or vaccinations. The genes are TRBV5-1 and TRBJ2-2; D gene ambiguous. The clonotype comes from a man between 18 and 29 years old in good health. Sample: naive CD4+ T cells sorted from blood. Subset reported: CD45RA+ positively selected. Written as DNA, the CDR3 is TGCGCCAGCAGGTTTTTGGACGGGTCCACCGGGGAGCTGTTTTTT. As protein: CASRFLDGSTGELFF.